The 2 T cell receptor beta chains below all came from one sample that was sequenced in a study of graft-versus-host responses after intestinal transplantation. The antigens for these receptors are not known. Assay used: immunoSEQ multiplex PCR; TCRdb lists only in-frame clones, some missing. The sample has approximately 82,000 clones, about nine tenths seen once. This material consisted of unstimulated CD4+ T cells sorted from spleen or lymph node cells, taken before intestinal transplant. The receptors originated from a human donor who received an intestinal transplant.

This chain connects TRBV19 to TRBJ2-5, with TRBD1 matching 8 bases. The V gene end was trimmed by 4 bases and the J gene end by 4 bases; junction bases not matched to a gene: 11. The germline CDR1 and CDR2 sequences are LNHDA and SQIVND (reference sequence). The CDR3 is made up of 16 amino acids. CDR3 sequence (DNA): TGTGCCAGTAGTAAACGCACAGGGGGAACAGGAGAGACCCAGTACTTC. This encodes CASSKRTGGTGETQYF.

The chain combines TRBV5-1 with TRBJ1-2; maybe TRBD1 (5 bases). The CDR3 is 15 amino acids. The V end lost 6 bases, the J end lost 6 bases, and 21 bases lay between the germline ends. The germline gives CDR1 SGHRS, CDR2 YFSETQ. The CDR3 nucleotides are TGCGCCAGCACCCTGGGGGGGTCCCCCGGGGATGGCTACACCTTC. Protein product: CASTLGGSPGDGYTF.